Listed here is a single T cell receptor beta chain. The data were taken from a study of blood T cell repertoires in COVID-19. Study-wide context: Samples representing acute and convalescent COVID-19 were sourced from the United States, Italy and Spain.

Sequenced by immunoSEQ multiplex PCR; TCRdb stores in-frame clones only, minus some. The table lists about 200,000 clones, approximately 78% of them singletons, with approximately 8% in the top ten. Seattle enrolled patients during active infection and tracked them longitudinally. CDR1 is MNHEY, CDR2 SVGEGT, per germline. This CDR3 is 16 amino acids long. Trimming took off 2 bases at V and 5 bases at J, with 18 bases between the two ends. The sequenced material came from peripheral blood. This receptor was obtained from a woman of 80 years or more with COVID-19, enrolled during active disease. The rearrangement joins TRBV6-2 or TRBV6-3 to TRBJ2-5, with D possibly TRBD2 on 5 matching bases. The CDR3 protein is CASSYPRRGRWETQYF. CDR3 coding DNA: TGTGCCAGCAGTTACCCCCGACGGGGTAGATGGGAGACCCAGTACTTC.